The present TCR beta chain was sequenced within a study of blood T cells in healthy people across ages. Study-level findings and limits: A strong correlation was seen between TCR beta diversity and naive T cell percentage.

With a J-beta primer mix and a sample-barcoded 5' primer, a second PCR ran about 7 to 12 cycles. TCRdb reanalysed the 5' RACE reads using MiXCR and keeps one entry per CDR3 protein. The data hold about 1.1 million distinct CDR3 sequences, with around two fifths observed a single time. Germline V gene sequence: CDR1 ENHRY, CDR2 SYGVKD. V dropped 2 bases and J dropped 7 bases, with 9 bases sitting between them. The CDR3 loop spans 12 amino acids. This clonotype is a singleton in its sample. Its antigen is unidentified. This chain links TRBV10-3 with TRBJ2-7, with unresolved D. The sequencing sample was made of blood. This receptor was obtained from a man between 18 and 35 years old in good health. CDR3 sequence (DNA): TGTGCCATCAGTGAGGTTATAGGTGAGCAGTACTTC. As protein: CAISEVIGEQYF.